Shown below are 32 T cell receptor beta chains from a single sample sequenced in a study of early T cells in non-severe SARS-CoV-2 infection. TCRdb itself ran the 5' RACE reads through MiXCR, one entry per CDR3 protein. This table holds tens of thousands of distinct CDR3 sequences, about 15% found once. Source material: whole blood. All receptors come from an adult who was a healthcare worker with PCR-confirmed SARS-CoV-2 infection or an uninfected control (not recorded which).

The rearrangement joins TRBV4-1 to TRBJ1-5; weak D call: TRBD1 (5 bases). This CDR3 is 14 amino acids long. Germline V lookup: CDR1 MGHRA, CDR2 YSYEKL. V was trimmed by 1 base and J by 4 bases, leaving 8 bases between them. CDR3 sequence reads: CASSQGEGNQPQHF. The CDR3 DNA reads TGCGCCAGCAGCCAAGGGGAGGGGAATCAGCCCCAGCATTTT.

The sample holds many counts of this clonotype. J is TRBJ1-5 and V is TRBV7-9; no firm D call. Trimming took off 5 bases at V and 5 bases at J, with 16 bases between the two ends. Germline V gene sequence: CDR1 SEHNR, CDR2 FQNEAQ (reference sequence). CDR3 length: 15 amino acids. CDR3 residues: CASSTNLGNHQPQHF. CDR3 in DNA: TGTGCCAGCAGCACAAATCTTGGGAACCATCAGCCCCAGCATTTT.

This clonotype has just a few counts. Just one base apart from a much larger clone, this may be a read error. V is TRBV20-1 and J is TRBJ1-1, with 8 bases fitting TRBD1. CDR1 DFQATT and CDR2 SNEGSKA come from the germline V gene (reference sequence). The CDR3 extends over 14 amino acids. In DNA form, the CDR3 reads TGCAGTGTTAGAGAGGGGACAGGCCTCACTGAAGCTTTCTTT. This encodes CSVREGTGLTEAFF.

This clonotype showed up many times. This chain links TRBV6-1 with TRBJ2-7; 11 bases fit TRBD2. CDR3 length equals 18 residues. Per germline, CDR1 MNHNS and CDR2 SASEGT. The V and J ends lost 6 bases and 6 bases, in that order; junction bases with no gene match: 19. The CDR3 sequence: CASRLTSGGLTVTVEQYF. DNA of the CDR3: TGTGCCAGCAGGCTTACTAGCGGGGGACTAACTGTAACGGTCGAGCAGTACTTC.

Concerning this clonotype itself: Just one base apart from a much larger clone, this may be a read error. The rearrangement uses TRBV7-9 and TRBJ2-7; unclear D gene. Germline V lookup: CDR1 SEHNR, CDR2 FQNEAQ (reference sequence). CDR3 length: 13 residues. In DNA, the CDR3 is TGTGTCAGCAGCTTGGACGGCTCCTACGAGCAGTACTTC. It yields the protein CVSSLDGSYEQYF.

V usage is TRBV29-1 and J usage is TRBJ1-2, with a tentative D call TRBD1 (5 bases). Trimming pared 7 bases from V and 4 bases from J, leaving 10 bases between. From germline, CDR1 is SQVTM and CDR2 ANQGSEA. The length of the CDR3 is 11 residues. CDR3 sequence reads: CSGETVYGYTF. CDR3 in DNA: TGCAGCGGGGAGACAGTCTATGGCTACACCTTC.

This clonotype was detected many times. The gene calls are TRBV4-1 and TRBJ1-3; D is ambiguous. CDR3 size: 16 residues. Trimming shortened V by 4 bases and J by 0 bases, and 13 bases separated the two germline ends. Germline V gene sequence: CDR1 MGHRA, CDR2 YSYEKL. The CDR3 DNA sequence: TGCGCCAGCAGCCCATCTGCCGCCGACTCTGGAAACACCATATATTTT. It specifies CASSPSAADSGNTIYF.

This clonotype was counted only a few times. The chain joins TRBV28 to TRBJ1-2, with TRBD1 as a possible D gene (5 bases). This CDR3 has 13 amino acids. V was shortened by 2 bases and J by 4 bases, with 8 bases between the two germline ends. Per the germline V gene, CDR1 is MDHEN and CDR2 is SYDVKM. This CDR3 reads CASSLRRAYGYTF. Here the CDR3 DNA reads TGTGCCAGCAGTTTACGCAGGGCCTATGGCTACACCTTC.

The chain joins TRBV27 to TRBJ1-6; TRBD1 is a possible D gene (5 bases). Germline V CDR1 and CDR2: MNHEY, SMNVEV (reference sequence). CDR3 length: 14 residues. Deletions cut 6 bases from V and 5 bases from J, with 11 bases between. The CDR3 is CASRPGHDNSPLHF. The CDR3 DNA reads TGTGCCAGCAGACCCGGACACGATAATTCACCCCTCCACTTT.

V and J are TRBV20-1 and TRBJ2-3, with 8 bases lining up with TRBD1. Trimming removed 6 bases from V and 3 bases from J; junction bases left unmatched: 14. Germline V gene sequence: CDR1 DFQATT, CDR2 SNEGSKA (reference sequence). The CDR3 runs to 16 residues. The CDR3 reads CSALPAGGALTDTQYF. The CDR3 DNA reads TGCAGTGCCCTCCCTGCAGGGGGCGCTTTAACAGATACGCAGTATTTT.

In its sample, this clonotype was seen a few times. The chain uses TRBV29-1 and TRBJ2-1, with 11 positions matching TRBD2. The CDR3 length is 16 residues. The germline gives CDR1 SQVTM, CDR2 ANQGSEA. Unmatched junction bases numbered 8, after V lost 3 bases and J lost 4 bases. The CDR3 loop reads CSVDPLAGAYYNEQFF. Here the CDR3 DNA reads TGCAGCGTTGATCCACTAGCGGGGGCCTATTACAATGAGCAGTTCTTC.

This clonotype has a handful of counts. The V and J genes are TRBV30 and TRBJ1-1; unclear D gene. CDR3 size: 13 residues. Deletions cut 5 bases from V and 3 bases from J, with 13 bases between. The germline V gene has CDR1 GTSNPN and CDR2 SVGIG (reference sequence). The CDR3 spells CAWQGIFDTEAFF. The CDR3 bases are TGTGCCTGGCAAGGGATATTTGACACTGAAGCTTTCTTT.

The rearrangement joins TRBV12-3 or TRBV12-4 to TRBJ1-1, with a tentative D call TRBD1 (5 bases). This CDR3 spans 13 amino acids. V was shortened by 5 bases and J by 3 bases, with 10 bases between the two germline ends. The CDR3 spells CASSNGGDTEAFF. For the CDR3, the DNA is TGTGCCAGCAGTAACGGGGGGGACACTGAAGCTTTCTTT.

The chain combines TRBV9 with TRBJ2-7, with 7 bases identical to TRBD1. Germline V gene data show CDR1 as SGDLS and CDR2 as YYNGEE. The CDR3 sequence is 14 residues long. Trimming removed 0 bases from V and 2 bases from J; junction bases left unmatched: 2. The DNA of the CDR3 is TGTGCCAGCAGCGTAGAGACAGGGCCCTACGAGCAGTACTTC. It translates to CASSVETGPYEQYF.

This clonotype appeared a few times. CDR3 nucleotide sequence: TGCGCCAGCACCCAACAGGGGGGATCCACTGAAGCTTTCTTT. Translation: CASTQQGGSTEAFF. The chain couples TRBV5-1 to TRBJ1-1, with 8 positions matching TRBD1. The CDR3 totals 14 residues. Per the germline V gene, CDR1 is SGHRS and CDR2 is YFSETQ. With V trimmed by 6 bases and J by 4 bases, 8 bases remained unmatched.

This clonotype was picked up a small number of times. The chain has TRBV19 and TRBJ1-1; possibly TRBD1 for D (5 bases). The CDR3 sequence is 14 residues long. CDR1 LNHDA and CDR2 SQIVND come from the germline V gene (reference sequence). V was cut by 3 bases and J by 0 bases, with 8 bases left in between. The DNA for the CDR3 is TGTGCCAGTAGTATTCGGGGGGTGAACACTGAAGCTTTCTTT. Translated: CASSIRGVNTEAFF.

J is TRBJ1-2 and V is TRBV6-5; tentatively, D is TRBD1 (5 bases). Trimming removed 4 bases at V and 4 bases at J, with 16 bases between. The germline CDR1 and CDR2 sequences are MNHEY and SVGAGI. The CDR3 sequence is 15 residues long. The chain's CDR3 is CASSSYKGPGYGYTF. As DNA, the CDR3 is TGTGCCAGCAGTTCCTACAAGGGGCCGGGCTATGGCTACACCTTC.

The V and J genes are TRBV9 and TRBJ2-7; tentative D call: TRBD1 (6 bases). Germline-derived CDR1 and CDR2 are SGDLS and YYNGEE. This CDR3 is 16 amino acids long. Trimming removed 4 bases at V and 3 bases at J, with 20 bases between. CDR3 in DNA: TGTGCCAGCAGCCTACGCCGGGACACCAGCCTCTACGAGCAGTACTTC. Encoded protein: CASSLRRDTSLYEQYF. Looking up the rest from reference TRBV9 and TRBJ2-7 gives the full variable domain: DSGVTQTPKHLITATGQRVTLRCSPRSGDLSVYWYQQSLDQGLQFLIQYYNGEERAKGNILERFSAQQFPDLHSELNLSSLELGDSALYFCASSLRRDTSLYEQYFGPGTRLTVT.

This clonotype was seen a few times. This sequence joins TRBV4-1 and TRBJ1-2, with TRBD1 identical over 7 bases. After removal of 3 bases from V and 6 bases from J, the junction contained 7 bases not matched to a gene. Per the germline V gene, CDR1 is MGHRA and CDR2 is YSYEKL. The CDR3 is 14 residues long. The CDR3, as DNA: TGCGCCAGCAGCCAGGGTGACAGGGTTGATGGCTACACCTTC. It is translated as CASSQGDRVDGYTF.

In this sample, this clonotype turned up a few times. V usage is TRBV4-1 and J usage is TRBJ1-6; 9 bases align to TRBD1. The V and J ends lost 2 bases and 7 bases, in that order; junction bases with no gene match: 6. Germline CDR1 MGHRA, CDR2 YSYEKL. This CDR3 has 16 residues. This chain's CDR3 is CASSQRNGQGNSPLHF. CDR3 in DNA: TGCGCCAGCAGCCAACGAAATGGACAGGGGAATTCACCCCTCCACTTT.

This clonotype appeared many times. The V call is TRBV7-6, the J call TRBJ2-6; 13 nucleotides match TRBD2. The germline CDR1 and CDR2 sequences are SGHVS and FNYEAQ. Losses at the gene ends were 5 bases for V and 0 bases for J; bases not matched to a gene: 7. The CDR3 loop spans 19 amino acids. The CDR3 is CASSNRTSGGASGANVLTF. In DNA, the CDR3 is TGTGCCAGCAGCAACAGGACTAGCGGGGGCGCCTCTGGGGCCAACGTCCTGACTTTC.

This clonotype was detected ten times or more. The chain couples TRBV29-1 to TRBJ1-4; D is possibly TRBD1 (5 bases). This CDR3 is built from 13 residues. Germline CDR1 reads SQVTM; CDR2 reads ANQGSEA. Deletions cut 5 bases from V and 2 bases from J, with 9 bases between. The CDR3 is CSVIRQTNEKLFF. CDR3 DNA sequence: TGCAGCGTTATCCGACAGACTAATGAAAAACTGTTTTTT.

CDR3 in DNA: TGTGCCAGCAGTTTAGGGAGGTCCTACAATGAGCAGTTCTTC. Its protein is CASSLGRSYNEQFF. This chain uses TRBV28 with TRBJ2-1; D possibly corresponds to TRBD2 (6 bases). Germline CDR1 MDHEN, CDR2 SYDVKM. The V and J ends lost 2 bases and 1 base respectively, with 6 bases between them. The CDR3 is made up of 14 amino acids.

This clonotype was seen at least ten times. This sequence joins TRBV7-2 and TRBJ1-1; D is perhaps TRBD1 (6 bases). CDR1 and CDR2 from the germline V gene are SGHTA and FQGNSA. The CDR3 has 15 residues. The V end was cut by 1 base, the J end by 3 bases, with 12 bases between. The CDR3 DNA reads TGTGCCAGCAGCTTAGGGACGGACAGCTACACTGAAGCTTTCTTT. This sequence encodes CASSLGTDSYTEAFF.

This clonotype occurred a few times. The chain carries TRBV5-1 and TRBJ1-1, with a tentative D call TRBD1 (5 bases). Trimming removed 7 bases from V and 5 bases from J, with 18 bases in between. The CDR3 runs 14 residues. Germline lookup yields CDR1 SGHRS and CDR2 YFSETQ. CDR3: CASGQGFQGTEAFF. DNA for the CDR3: TGCGCCAGCGGACAAGGCTTTCAGGGTACTGAAGCTTTCTTT.

The chain links TRBV7-2 to TRBJ2-2, with TRBD2 as a possible D gene (6 bases). Trimming left V 0 bases short and J 4 bases short, with 12 bases between. From germline, CDR1 is SGHTA and CDR2 FQGNSA. The CDR3 is made up of 16 amino acids. This chain's CDR3 is CASSLAQAGSTGELFF. For the CDR3, the DNA is TGTGCCAGCAGCTTAGCCCAAGCGGGCTCCACCGGGGAGCTGTTTTTT.

This clonotype has more than one count but fewer than ten. V usage is TRBV6-5 and J usage is TRBJ2-1; no clear D. Looked up from germline, CDR1 is MNHEY and CDR2 is SVGAGI. The CDR3 covers 13 residues. V lost 5 bases to trimming and J lost 4 bases, with 9 bases between them. The CDR3 protein is CASSRGLYNEQFF. The CDR3 nucleotides are TGTGCCAGCAGTCGAGGCCTTTACAATGAGCAGTTCTTC.

This sequence joins TRBV18 and TRBJ1-6, with a weak D call TRBD1 (6 bases). The CDR3 totals 15 residues. Between the trimmed V and J ends, which lost 3 bases and 7 bases, there was a span of 13 bases. Germline assignment: CDR1 KGHSH and CDR2 LQKENI. The CDR3 region is CASSPDRGSNSPLHF. DNA for the CDR3: TGTGCCAGCTCACCGGACAGAGGTAGCAATTCACCCCTCCACTTT.

This rearrangement joins TRBV3-1 to TRBJ2-7; 11 bases line up with TRBD2. The CDR3 spans 17 residues. Germline-derived CDR1 and CDR2 are LGHDT and YNNKEL (reference sequence). Trimming took 1 base from V and 0 from J; bases not matched to a gene: 5. The CDR3 reads CASSQGTSGGTSYEQYF. CDR3 DNA sequence: TGTGCCAGCAGCCAAGGAACTAGCGGGGGCACCTCCTACGAGCAGTACTTC.

This clonotype was detected only a few times. A junction end diverges from the germline sequence, so it may reflect a read error. This chain joins TRBV6-6 and TRBJ1-2; maybe TRBD1 (5 bases). Germline V gives CDR1 MNHNY, CDR2 SVGAGI (reference sequence). This CDR3 contains 16 residues. The CDR3 region is CASSPVGPGGNYSYTF. As DNA, the CDR3 is TGTGCCAGCAGCCCGGTGGGGCCGGGGGGGAACTATAGCTACACCTTC.

This clonotype turned up a few times. The V and J genes are TRBV10-3 and TRBJ2-2; weak D call: TRBD2 (5 bases). The V and J ends lost 0 bases and 1 base respectively, with 6 bases between them. The CDR3 is made up of 15 amino acids. Germline V CDR1 and CDR2: ENHRY, SYGVKD. In DNA, the CDR3 is TGTGCCATCAGTGAGTCGAGGGTGAACACCGGGGAGCTGTTTTTT. Residues: CAISESRVNTGELFF.

This clonotype has only a few counts. The rearrangement links TRBV10-3 to TRBJ2-5; 7 positions match TRBD1. V gave up 8 bases and J gave up 3 bases; unmatched junction bases: 6. The CDR3 is made up of 13 amino acids. The V gene's germline CDR1 is ENHRY and CDR2 SYGVKD. This chain's CDR3 is CAIAGQEKETQYF. CDR3 nucleotide sequence: TGTGCCATCGCCGGACAGGAGAAAGAGACCCAGTACTTC.